Following are 4 T cell receptor beta chains from one sample sequenced in a study of beta chain features in type 1 diabetes. The isolated RNA, all of it, was reverse transcribed, so expressed TCRB transcripts were what got sequenced. Sequencing used immunoSEQ multiplex PCR; TCRdb keeps in-frame clones, though not all of them. The sample contains under 800,000 clones, about 14% of which appear only once. Sequencing was performed on naive CD4+ T cells from blood. All receptors come from a man aged 18-30 years in good health.

In this sample, this clone turned up a few times. Other DNA sequences of this sample code for an identical CDR3. The rearrangement links TRBV6-5 to TRBJ1-1; D is undetermined. The germline V gene has CDR1 MNHEY and CDR2 SVGAGI. V shed 2 bases and J shed 1 base, with 5 bases lying between them. The CDR3 has 13 residues. The CDR3 loop reads CASSYRRNTEAFF. CDR3 DNA sequence: TGTGCCAGCAGTTACAGGAGGAACACTGAAGCTTTCTTT.

The gene calls are TRBV4-2 and TRBJ2-5, with 10 bases fitting TRBD2. Germline V gene lookup returns CDR1 LGHNA and CDR2 YNFKEQ. Trimming removed 3 bases from V and 2 bases from J; junction bases left unmatched: 3. This CDR3 region has 15 residues. The CDR3 sequence is CASSQGLARQETQYF. The CDR3, as DNA: TGTGCCAGCAGCCAGGGACTAGCGAGGCAAGAGACCCAGTACTTC.

The rearrangement uses TRBV11-1 and TRBJ1-4; D is perhaps TRBD1 (6 bases). The CDR3 extends over 16 amino acids. The germline V gene has CDR1 SGHAT and CDR2 FQDESV (reference sequence). The V gene lost 0 bases and the J gene lost 5 bases, with 13 bases spanning the gap. CDR3 sequence: CASSLASQGGNEKLFF. CDR3 DNA sequence: TGTGCCAGCAGCTTAGCATCACAGGGAGGAAATGAAAAACTGTTTTTT.

V gene TRBV4-3 combines with J gene TRBJ2-2; 9 bases match TRBD1. The CDR3 runs 17 residues. Germline CDR1 reads LGHNA; CDR2 reads YSLEER. The V segment lost 3 bases and the J segment 5 bases; nucleotides outside the gene matches: 10. The CDR3 sequence is CASSQRTGVPRTGELFF. CDR3 bases: TGCGCCAGCAGCCAGAGGACAGGGGTCCCTAGGACCGGGGAGCTGTTTTTT.